This entry features one T cell receptor beta chain sequence. A quantity of about 0.5 to 1 ug RNA underwent reverse transcription using random hexamers. TCRdb processed the immunoSEQ multiplex PCR reads anew with MiXCR; each CDR3 protein has one entry. The sample lists about 210,000 distinct CDR3 sequences; 95% were seen once. These data belong to a study of CD8 T cells in Susac syndrome. Sequencing targeted TCR beta in T cells from blood (CD8+ and CD4+). It was treatment-naive patients with stable or active relapsing-remitting disease who made up the multiple sclerosis controls. This TCR was recovered from a human donor with multiple sclerosis. Sequenced sample: CD4+ T cells from PBMCs.

CDR3 protein: CSVSKLGGQDTQYF. CDR3 bases: TGCAGCGTCTCTAAATTGGGGGGCCAAGATACGCAGTATTTT. This chain connects TRBV29-1 to TRBJ2-3; either TRBD1 or TRBD2 may supply D (6 bases each). V was pared by 6 bases and J by 5 bases, with 18 bases between. Germline assignment: CDR1 SQVTM and CDR2 ANQGSEA. The CDR3 covers 14 residues.